This section outlines one T cell receptor (beta chain) sequence together with its context. Other DNA sequences in the sample encode the same CDR3. The CDR3 extends over 15 amino acids. Germline CDR1 is SGHRS and CDR2 is YFSETQ. Trimming took 2 bases from V and 1 from J; bases not matched to a gene: 5. The source of the sample is a study of shared clonotypes between healthy human individuals. TCRdb keeps only in-frame clones here, not all; method: immunoSEQ multiplex PCR. The sample lists 850,000 to 1,200,000 clones; around four fifths were seen once. The sequence came from a man younger than 30 in good health. Sequences were obtained from memory CD4+ T cells sorted from blood. Sample subset: CD45RA-negative fraction. The J gene is TRBJ1-1, the V gene TRBV5-1, with 7 bases identical to TRBD1. The CDR3 spells CASSLRTGKNTEAFF. The CDR3 DNA reads TGCGCCAGCAGCTTAAGGACAGGCAAGAACACTGAAGCTTTCTTT.